One and the same sample provided the 24 T cell receptor beta chains below, sequenced in a study of control samples from healthy donors and cancer patients. Clones were read by immunoSEQ multiplex PCR, and TCRdb kept only the in-frame ones, dropping some. The data show 150,000 or so clones, 85% to 95% seen once. The sequenced sample consisted of PBMCs. The receptors were sampled from a man aged 55 to 70 with colorectal cancer.

This clone is a singleton in its sample. The gene calls are TRBV5-1 and TRBJ2-6, with TRBD2 identical over 7 bases. The CDR3 loop spans 16 amino acids. CDR1 and CDR2 (germline): SGHRS, YFSETQ. J was trimmed by 0 bases and V by 3 bases; bases with no gene match: 3. CDR3 region: CASSSGGYSGANVLTF. CDR3 bases: TGCGCCAGCAGCTCGGGAGGATACTCTGGGGCCAACGTCCTGACTTTC.

The chain uses TRBV10-3 and TRBJ2-1; TRBD2 agrees at 10 bases. Germline trimming cut 2 bases from V and 4 bases from J; bases unmatched to any gene: 2. CDR1 and CDR2 from the germline V gene are ENHRY and SYGVKD. This CDR3 is built from 15 residues. The CDR3 region is CAISEEAGGYNEQFF. The CDR3 coding sequence is TGTGCCATCAGTGAGGAAGCGGGGGGGTACAATGAGCAGTTCTTC.

V gene TRBV3-1 (or the pseudogene TRBV3-2) combines with J gene TRBJ1-3; D gene ambiguous. CDR1 is LGHDT, CDR2 YNNKEL, per germline (reference sequence). The CDR3 has 17 amino acids. With 4 bases removed from V and 0 bases from J, the gap between germline ends came to 16 bases. The CDR3 here is CASSPAHGTISGNTIYF. The CDR3 DNA reads as TGTGCCAGCAGCCCCGCCCACGGAACGATCTCTGGAAACACCATATATTTT.

V and J are TRBV5-4 and TRBJ1-1; 7 bases align to TRBD1. Germline V gene data show CDR1 as SGHNT and CDR2 as YYREEE (reference sequence). This CDR3 has 15 residues. The J segment lost 5 bases and the V segment lost 4 bases, leaving 11 bases of the junction unmatched. The CDR3 DNA reads TGTGCCAGCAGCGGGAATGACAGGGAAGGAACTGAAGCTTTCTTT. This translates into CASSGNDREGTEAFF.

V gene TRBV7-9 combines with J gene TRBJ1-2; 7 nucleotides align to TRBD1. Germline V gene lookup returns CDR1 SEHNR and CDR2 FQNEAQ (reference sequence). This CDR3 is 16 amino acids long. The ends lost 1 base at V and 4 bases at J; junction bases unmatched: 9. The CDR3: CASSLGDGTALYGYTF. The DNA of the CDR3 is TGTGCCAGCAGCTTAGGGGATGGGACAGCCCTCTATGGCTACACCTTC.

The chain links TRBV6-5 to TRBJ1-5; the D is unclear. The CDR3 spans 13 residues. CDR1 and CDR2 from the germline V gene are MNHEY and SVGAGI. V gave up 7 bases and J gave up 3 bases, with 10 bases separating them. The CDR3 coding sequence is TGTGCCAGCATTTCACCGATCAATCAGCCCCAGCATTTT. Encoded protein: CASISPINQPQHF.

The genes are TRBV10-3 and TRBJ1-5; 8 bases align to TRBD1. V gave up 6 bases and J gave up 2 bases; unmatched junction bases: 6. This CDR3 is built from 15 residues. The germline gives CDR1 ENHRY, CDR2 SYGVKD. CDR3 loop: CAISPGTGRNQPQHF. The CDR3 DNA is TGTGCCATCAGCCCCGGGACAGGCCGCAATCAGCCCCAGCATTTT.

This clone was counted a single time. This chain joins TRBV7-9 and TRBJ2-5; 9 nucleotides agree with TRBD1. Trimming at V came to 5 bases and at J to 5 bases, leaving 6 bases not matched to a gene. CDR1 and CDR2 (germline): SEHNR, FQNEAQ (reference sequence). CDR3 length: 14 residues. CDR3: CASSRGTGLETQYF. In nucleotides, the CDR3 is TGTGCCAGCAGCCGGGGGACAGGGCTGGAGACCCAGTACTTC.

The CDR3 coding sequence is TGTGCCAGCAGCCTGTCGGGTAGCGCTGAAGCTTTCTTT. Translated, it gives CASSLSGSAEAFF. V and J are TRBV6-5 and TRBJ1-1; D call uncertain. Germline CDR1 and CDR2: MNHEY and SVGAGI. The CDR3 is 13 residues long. V was clipped by 6 bases and J by 6 bases, with 14 bases between them.

V usage is TRBV2 and J usage is TRBJ1-2; tentative D call: TRBD1 (5 bases). Germline CDR1 SNHLY, CDR2 FYNNEI. With 3 bases removed from V and 8 bases from J, the gap between germline ends came to 13 bases. The CDR3 consists of 13 residues. CDR3 protein: CASSEGPSAGYTF. Here the CDR3 DNA reads TGTGCCAGCAGTGAGGGGCCCTCGGCGGGCTACACCTTC.

This clone was found once. The V and J genes are TRBV11-2 and TRBJ2-7; D is unresolved. Germline lookup yields CDR1 SGHAT and CDR2 FQNNGV. The CDR3 covers 12 residues. Trimming shortened V by 5 bases and J by 5 bases, and 10 bases separated the two germline ends. For the CDR3, the DNA is TGTGCCAGCAGCACCTCCGGCAACGAGCAGTACTTC. It is translated as CASSTSGNEQYF.

V usage is TRBV11-3 and J usage is TRBJ1-5, with unresolved D. The germline gives CDR1 SGHNT, CDR2 YENEEA. The CDR3 runs 17 residues. V lost 1 base and J lost 7, with 20 bases in between. CDR3 sequence reads: CASSLGGGLATNQPQHF. The CDR3 DNA reads as TGTGCCAGCAGCTTAGGGGGAGGGCTAGCTACAAACCAGCCCCAGCATTTT. Drawing the rest from reference TRBV11-3 and TRBJ1-5, the complete variable domain is EAGVVQSPRYKIIEKKQPVAFWCNPISGHNTLYWYLQNLGQGPELLIRYENEEAVDDSQLPKDRFSAERLKGVDSTLKIQPAELGDSAVYLCASSLGGGLATNQPQHFGDGTRLSIL.

The chain combines TRBV5-1 with TRBJ2-7; D is possibly TRBD2 (5 bases). The V and J ends lost 0 bases and 1 base respectively, with 8 bases between them. CDR3 size: 14 residues. Per the germline V gene, CDR1 is SGHRS and CDR2 is YFSETQ. For the CDR3, the DNA is TGCGCCAGCAGCTTGGGACTACTTTCCTACGAGCAGTACTTC. It specifies CASSLGLLSYEQYF.

This sequence joins TRBV19 and TRBJ2-1; D remains ambiguous. V was shortened by 6 bases and J by 3 bases, with 3 bases between the two germline ends. The germline V gene encodes CDR1 LNHDA and CDR2 SQIVND (reference sequence). The CDR3 contains 11 residues. The CDR3 DNA sequence: TGTGCCAGTAGGGGCTACAATGAGCAGTTCTTC. This codes for CASRGYNEQFF.

The chain recombines TRBV29-1 with TRBJ2-3; 10 bases fit TRBD2. Germline values: CDR1 SQVTM, CDR2 ANQGSEA. J lost 4 bases, V lost 3 bases, and 10 bases had no gene match. CDR3 length: 16 amino acids. CDR3 DNA sequence: TGCAGCGTTGACCGTCTAGCGGGGGAAATCGCAGATACGCAGTATTTT. Translating it yields CSVDRLAGEIADTQYF.

The chain uses TRBV30 and TRBJ2-3; the D gene is possibly TRBD2 (6 bases). The CDR3 length is 14 residues. The ends were cut back, 1 base at V and 1 base at J, with 9 bases in the middle. CDR1 is GTSNPN, CDR2 SVGIG, per germline (reference sequence). The chain's CDR3 is CAWSATSGTDTQYF. Here the CDR3 DNA reads TGTGCCTGGAGTGCGACTAGTGGCACAGATACGCAGTATTTT.

This chain uses TRBV27 with TRBJ2-4, with TRBD1 identical over 8 bases. J gave up 5 bases and V 5 bases, and 11 bases lay outside the gene matches. The CDR3 is 16 residues long. Germline values: CDR1 MNHEY, CDR2 SMNVEV (reference sequence). The CDR3: CASSPTTGAWENIQYF. The CDR3 DNA follows: TGTGCCAGCAGTCCAACGACAGGGGCATGGGAAAACATTCAGTACTTC.

This clone was seen a handful of times. The chain is built from TRBV7-9 and TRBJ1-3; D gene ambiguous. The CDR3 spans 15 residues. Germline V gene sequence: CDR1 SEHNR, CDR2 FQNEAQ (reference sequence). The germline V and J ends were trimmed by 3 bases and 4 bases, with 13 bases remaining between them. The CDR3 region is CASSFGSILGNTIYF. In DNA, the CDR3 is TGTGCCAGCAGCTTTGGCAGCATTCTGGGAAACACCATATATTTT. Drawing the rest from reference TRBV7-9 and TRBJ1-3, the complete variable domain is DTGVSQNPRHKITKRGQNVTFRCDPISEHNRLYWYRQTLGQGPEFLTYFQNEAQLEKSRLLSDRFSAERPKGSFSTLEIQRTEQGDSAMYLCASSFGSILGNTIYFGEGSWLTVV.

This rearrangement joins TRBV6-2 or TRBV6-3 to TRBJ2-5; D perhaps matches TRBD2 (5 bases). V was shortened by 4 bases and J by 3 bases, with 12 bases between the two germline ends. In germline, CDR1 is MNHEY, CDR2 SVGEGT. This CDR3 is 14 amino acids long. The CDR3, as DNA: TGTGCCAGCAGTTTGGGAGAGCAGGAAGAGACCCAGTACTTC. As protein: CASSLGEQEETQYF.

This CDR3 reads CASMTSAYEQYF. In DNA form, the CDR3 reads TGTGCCAGCATGACTAGCGCGTACGAGCAGTACTTC. V gene TRBV27 combines with J gene TRBJ2-7; 8 bases match TRBD2. This CDR3 region has 12 residues. Per germline, CDR1 MNHEY and CDR2 SMNVEV (reference sequence). V lost 7 bases to trimming and J lost 4 bases; unmatched junction nucleotides: 3.

The chain uses TRBV29-1 and TRBJ1-1; D is unclear. V was clipped by 7 bases and J by 1 base, with 13 bases between them. The CDR3 loop spans 13 amino acids. The germline V gene encodes CDR1 SQVTM and CDR2 ANQGSEA. DNA for the CDR3: TGCAGCGCCGGTGCTACCAAGAACACTGAAGCTTTCTTT. Amino acid sequence: CSAGATKNTEAFF.

The chain links TRBV7-9 to TRBJ1-1; unclear D gene. Looked up from germline, CDR1 is SEHNR and CDR2 is FQNEAQ (reference sequence). The CDR3 is made up of 13 amino acids. Trimming left V 4 bases short and J 1 base short, with 7 bases between. The CDR3 DNA reads as TGTGCCAGCAGCTCGGTGACGAACACTGAAGCTTTCTTT. This codes for CASSSVTNTEAFF.

This clone showed up just once. The CDR3 spells CAWSVLGSNEKLFF. The CDR3 DNA sequence: TGTGCCTGGAGTGTACTGGGGTCTAATGAAAAACTGTTTTTT. This rearrangement joins TRBV30 to TRBJ1-4, with D hard to call. This CDR3 spans 14 amino acids. Trimming pared 0 bases from V and 3 bases from J, leaving 8 bases between. The germline gives CDR1 GTSNPN, CDR2 SVGIG (reference sequence).

The chain carries TRBV5-1 and TRBJ1-2, with D tentatively TRBD1 (5 bases). V lost 0 bases, J lost 2 bases, and 8 bases lay in between. The CDR3 has 14 residues. The germline V gene has CDR1 SGHRS and CDR2 YFSETQ. This chain's CDR3 is CASSLESGNYGYTF. The CDR3 DNA sequence: TGCGCCAGCAGCTTGGAATCAGGGAACTATGGCTACACCTTC. Filled out from reference TRBV5-1 and TRBJ1-2, the complete variable domain reads KAGVTQTPRYLIKTRGQQVTLSCSPISGHRSVSWYQQTPGQGLQFLFEYFSETQRNKGNFPGRFSGRQFSNSRSEMNVSTLELGDSALYLCASSLESGNYGYTFGSGTRLTVV.